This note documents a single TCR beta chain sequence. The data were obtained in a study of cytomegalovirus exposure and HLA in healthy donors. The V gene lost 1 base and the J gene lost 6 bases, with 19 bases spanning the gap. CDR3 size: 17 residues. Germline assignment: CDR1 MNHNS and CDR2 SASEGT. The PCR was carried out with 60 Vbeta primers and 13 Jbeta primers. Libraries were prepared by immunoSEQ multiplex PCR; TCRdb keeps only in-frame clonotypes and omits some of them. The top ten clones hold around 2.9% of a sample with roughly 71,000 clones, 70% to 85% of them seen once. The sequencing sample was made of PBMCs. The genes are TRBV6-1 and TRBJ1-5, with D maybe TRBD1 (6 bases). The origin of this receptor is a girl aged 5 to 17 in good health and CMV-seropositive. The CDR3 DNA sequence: TGTGCCAGCAGTGAAGGTACGAGTACAGGGAAGATTCAGCCCCAGCATTTT. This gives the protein CASSEGTSTGKIQPQHF.